The following is a TCR beta chain sequence with its context. Its antigen remains unidentified. The data were taken from a study of T cells expressing NK-cell markers. Study outcomes and limitations: Clarity on HCMV specificity was lacking for the expanded NKG2C+ T cell clones.

This CDR3 contains 15 residues. CDR1 and CDR2 (germline): SNHLY, FYNNEI. It was by 5'RACE template switching with UMIs that TCR beta cDNA was made. With the 5' RACE reads reprocessed, TCRdb shows one record per CDR3 protein and no DNA. The data show 550,000 to 600,000 distinct CDR3 sequences, and the top ten clones hold 3% to 4.5%. This receptor was taken from a man between 18 and 35 years old in good health. This rearrangement joins TRBV2 to TRBJ2-2; no DNA is available, so the TRBD1 call from TCRdb remains unchecked. Sequencing was performed on blood T cells: a sorted CD56 or NKG2C T cell subset, CD4+ or CD8+ T cells, or bulk PBMC T cells (not recorded which). The CDR3 sequence: CASSAGTPNTGELFF.